This passage covers 17 T cell receptor beta chains from one sample sequenced in a study of T cell responses to AZD1222 COVID-19 vaccine. Sequencing was performed with immunoSEQ multiplex PCR; in TCRdb, only in-frame clones are kept and a portion is missing. The sample comprises around 130,000 clones, roughly 84% of which are singletons, and 9.5% to 15% rests with the top ten. Material: peripheral blood, obtained on day 0 of AZD1222 vaccination. The receptors derive from an adult in good health.

This clone was seen a single time. The rearrangement uses TRBV28 and TRBJ1-2; 8 bases line up with TRBD1. Germline CDR1 MDHEN, CDR2 SYDVKM. V was clipped by 6 bases and J by 0 bases; unmatched bases: 9. The CDR3 sequence is 16 residues long. Written as DNA, the CDR3 is TGTGCCAGCAGCCATCGGGTGACAGGGGCTAACTATGGCTACACCTTC. Amino acids: CASSHRVTGANYGYTF.

This sequence joins TRBV4-1 and TRBJ1-1; 7 bases agree with TRBD1. Germline loops: CDR1 MGHRA, CDR2 YSYEKL. V shed 1 base, J shed 4 bases, and the junction held 6 bases outside the gene matches. The CDR3 length is 15 residues. The CDR3 DNA reads TGCGCCAGCAGCCAAGTCACAGGGGACGGCACTGAAGCTTTCTTT. This translates into CASSQVTGDGTEAFF.

This clone was observed once. The chain is built from TRBV10-3 and TRBJ1-4; D is perhaps TRBD1 (6 bases). The CDR3 has 18 residues. The germline CDR1 and CDR2 sequences are ENHRY and SYGVKD. V was shortened by 2 bases and J by 3 bases, with 19 bases between the two germline ends. The CDR3, as DNA: TGTGCCATCAGTGAGAGGCAGGCAGGGGAATTAGCTAATGAAAAACTGTTTTTT. Its translation is CAISERQAGELANEKLFF.

The genes are TRBV2 and TRBJ1-6; the D is unclear. CDR1 SNHLY and CDR2 FYNNEI come from the germline V gene. This CDR3 contains 14 residues. The germline V and J ends were trimmed by 6 bases and 0 bases, with 6 bases remaining between them. In DNA, the CDR3 is TGTGCCAGCAGCCTGGACTCCTATAATTCACCCCTCCACTTT. Amino acids: CASSLDSYNSPLHF.

The chain links TRBV2 to TRBJ1-5; 7 positions match TRBD1. The germline V gene has CDR1 SNHLY and CDR2 FYNNEI. The CDR3 runs 15 residues. V dropped 6 bases and J dropped 4; count of bases not matched to a gene: 9. This CDR3 reads CASRRTGHGNQPQHF. As DNA, the CDR3 is TGTGCCAGCAGACGGACAGGCCATGGGAATCAGCCCCAGCATTTT.

The chain couples TRBV2 to TRBJ1-3; D not resolved. CDR3 length: 15 amino acids. Trimming pared 2 bases from V and 1 base from J, leaving 9 bases between. Germline V CDR1 and CDR2: SNHLY, FYNNEI. The CDR3 sequence: CASSENWLSGNTIYF. Here the CDR3 DNA reads TGTGCCAGCAGTGAAAATTGGTTGTCTGGAAACACCATATATTTT.

The V and J genes are TRBV27 and TRBJ2-5, with 7 bases fitting TRBD1. Germline lookup yields CDR1 MNHEY and CDR2 SMNVEV (reference sequence). The CDR3 contains 15 residues. Trimming cost V 6 bases and J 2 bases; bases outside gene matches: 9. The CDR3, as DNA: TGTGCCAGCAGCCCGACCTTGGGACAGCAAGAGACCCAGTACTTC. Translating gives CASSPTLGQQETQYF.

This clone was recorded only once. The chain is built from TRBV19 and TRBJ2-7, with 8 bases identical to TRBD2. The CDR3 has 13 amino acids. V shed 4 bases and J 7 bases; nucleotides not matched to a gene: 6. Germline CDR1 is LNHDA and CDR2 is SQIVND (reference sequence). CDR3: CASSTTGGDEQYF. The DNA of the CDR3 is TGTGCCAGTAGTACCACGGGGGGGGATGAGCAGTACTTC. The full variable domain, completed using reference TRBV19 and TRBJ2-7, is DGGITQSPKYLFRKEGQNVTLSCEQNLNHDAMYWYRQDPGQGLRLIYYSQIVNDFQKGDIAEGYSVSREKKESFPLTVTSAQKNPTAFYLCASSTTGGDEQYFGPGTRLTVT.

This chain joins TRBV5-1 and TRBJ2-5; unclear D gene. The CDR3 is 13 amino acids. CDR1 SGHRS and CDR2 YFSETQ come from the germline V gene. Trimming took off 1 base at V and 5 bases at J, with 9 bases between the two ends. The CDR3: CASSLSKPETQYF. Written as DNA, the CDR3 is TGCGCCAGCAGCTTGAGTAAACCGGAGACCCAGTACTTC.

J is TRBJ2-5 and V is TRBV30; D unclear. The CDR3 length is 13 residues. The germline CDR1 and CDR2 sequences are GTSNPN and SVGIG (reference sequence). The V gene lost 2 bases and the J gene lost 7 bases, with 14 bases spanning the gap. The CDR3 sequence: CAWSLSGPGTQYF. CDR3 sequence (DNA): TGTGCCTGGAGTTTGTCAGGTCCAGGGACCCAGTACTTC.

The chain carries TRBV11-3 and TRBJ2-6; D unclear. V lost 9 bases, J lost 2 bases, and 2 bases lay in between. CDR1 SGHNT and CDR2 YENEEA come from the germline V gene. The CDR3 sequence is 11 residues long. The CDR3 loop reads CARTGANVLTF. As DNA, the CDR3 is TGTGCCAGGACTGGGGCCAACGTCCTGACTTTC.

This chain uses TRBV29-1 with TRBJ1-4; no clear D gene. V lost 7 bases to trimming and J lost 5 bases, with 11 bases between them. The CDR3 loop spans 12 amino acids. CDR1 and CDR2 (germline): SQVTM, ANQGSEA. The CDR3 loop is CSGGRANEKLFF. CDR3 in DNA: TGCAGCGGGGGTAGGGCGAATGAAAAACTGTTTTTT.

CDR3: CASQAGYRNEQFF. The CDR3 DNA follows: TGTGCCAGCCAGGCGGGCTATAGGAATGAGCAGTTCTTC. This chain links TRBV6-5 with TRBJ2-1, with D possibly being TRBD2 (5 bases). This CDR3 has 13 amino acids. V gave up 8 bases and J gave up 7 bases, with 15 bases separating them. Germline assignment: CDR1 MNHEY and CDR2 SVGAGI.

The V call is TRBV18, the J call TRBJ1-2; TRBD1 might be the D (6 bases). Germline lookup yields CDR1 KGHSH and CDR2 LQKENI. Between the trimmed V and J ends, which lost 6 bases and 4 bases, there was a span of 18 bases. The CDR3 spans 15 residues. CDR3 coding DNA: TGTGCCAGCTCCTCCCAGGGGTCAGGAGGCTATGGCTACACCTTC. It encodes CASSSQGSGGYGYTF.

This sequence joins TRBV4-3 and TRBJ2-6; 10 nucleotides agree with TRBD1. V lost 2 bases and J lost 2; bases outside the gene matches: 3. Germline V gene data show CDR1 as LGHNA and CDR2 as YSLEER. The CDR3 spans 17 residues. The chain's CDR3 is CASSQSGTGAGANVLTF. CDR3 nucleotides: TGCGCCAGCAGCCAAAGCGGGACAGGGGCTGGGGCCAACGTCCTGACTTTC.

V gene TRBV30 combines with J gene TRBJ1-3; D uncertain. The germline V gene encodes CDR1 GTSNPN and CDR2 SVGIG (reference sequence). V was shortened by 2 bases and J by 3 bases, with 11 bases between the two germline ends. This CDR3 comprises 14 residues. CDR3: CAWSTRVDGNTIYF. In DNA, the CDR3 is TGTGCCTGGAGTACTCGGGTAGATGGAAACACCATATATTTT.

The chain carries TRBV12-3 or TRBV12-4 and TRBJ1-5; 9 bases agree with TRBD1. V lost 5 bases to trimming and J lost 7 bases; unmatched junction nucleotides: 3. There are 13 residues in the CDR3. Here the CDR3 reads CASSGGQGQPQHF. DNA of the CDR3: TGTGCCAGCAGTGGAGGACAGGGGCAGCCCCAGCATTTT.